Here is one TCR beta chain with its context. This entry is derived from a study of shared T cell receptors in the human thymus. The CDR3 runs to 16 residues. V lost 0 bases to trimming and J lost 3 bases, with 15 bases between them. The germline V gene has CDR1 SGDLS and CDR2 YYNGEE. The repertoire was sequenced with immunoSEQ multiplex PCR; TCRdb's copy has only in-frame clones and lacks some. The sample has 650,000 to 950,000 clones; 75% to 90% are singletons. These data also featured in a second study, about human thymus T cells. This second report adds: Donation was from healthy Finnish infants who were having corrective surgery that addressed congenital heart defects. Resected material from corrective heart surgery provided the thymus tissue analysed. Thymic and blood repertoires appeared to carry a bias in their V and J gene usage. As related research reported, thymic repertoires overlapped highly among unrelated individuals.

The sequence was obtained from a girl less than two years old with a congenital heart defect. The genes are TRBV9 and TRBJ1-1, with D possibly TRBD1 on 6 matching bases. Sequencing used thymocytes. The CDR3 region has the DNA TGTGCCAGCAGCGTAGTGGGCCAGGGGCCGCACACTGAAGCTTTCTTT. It is translated as CASSVVGQGPHTEAFF.